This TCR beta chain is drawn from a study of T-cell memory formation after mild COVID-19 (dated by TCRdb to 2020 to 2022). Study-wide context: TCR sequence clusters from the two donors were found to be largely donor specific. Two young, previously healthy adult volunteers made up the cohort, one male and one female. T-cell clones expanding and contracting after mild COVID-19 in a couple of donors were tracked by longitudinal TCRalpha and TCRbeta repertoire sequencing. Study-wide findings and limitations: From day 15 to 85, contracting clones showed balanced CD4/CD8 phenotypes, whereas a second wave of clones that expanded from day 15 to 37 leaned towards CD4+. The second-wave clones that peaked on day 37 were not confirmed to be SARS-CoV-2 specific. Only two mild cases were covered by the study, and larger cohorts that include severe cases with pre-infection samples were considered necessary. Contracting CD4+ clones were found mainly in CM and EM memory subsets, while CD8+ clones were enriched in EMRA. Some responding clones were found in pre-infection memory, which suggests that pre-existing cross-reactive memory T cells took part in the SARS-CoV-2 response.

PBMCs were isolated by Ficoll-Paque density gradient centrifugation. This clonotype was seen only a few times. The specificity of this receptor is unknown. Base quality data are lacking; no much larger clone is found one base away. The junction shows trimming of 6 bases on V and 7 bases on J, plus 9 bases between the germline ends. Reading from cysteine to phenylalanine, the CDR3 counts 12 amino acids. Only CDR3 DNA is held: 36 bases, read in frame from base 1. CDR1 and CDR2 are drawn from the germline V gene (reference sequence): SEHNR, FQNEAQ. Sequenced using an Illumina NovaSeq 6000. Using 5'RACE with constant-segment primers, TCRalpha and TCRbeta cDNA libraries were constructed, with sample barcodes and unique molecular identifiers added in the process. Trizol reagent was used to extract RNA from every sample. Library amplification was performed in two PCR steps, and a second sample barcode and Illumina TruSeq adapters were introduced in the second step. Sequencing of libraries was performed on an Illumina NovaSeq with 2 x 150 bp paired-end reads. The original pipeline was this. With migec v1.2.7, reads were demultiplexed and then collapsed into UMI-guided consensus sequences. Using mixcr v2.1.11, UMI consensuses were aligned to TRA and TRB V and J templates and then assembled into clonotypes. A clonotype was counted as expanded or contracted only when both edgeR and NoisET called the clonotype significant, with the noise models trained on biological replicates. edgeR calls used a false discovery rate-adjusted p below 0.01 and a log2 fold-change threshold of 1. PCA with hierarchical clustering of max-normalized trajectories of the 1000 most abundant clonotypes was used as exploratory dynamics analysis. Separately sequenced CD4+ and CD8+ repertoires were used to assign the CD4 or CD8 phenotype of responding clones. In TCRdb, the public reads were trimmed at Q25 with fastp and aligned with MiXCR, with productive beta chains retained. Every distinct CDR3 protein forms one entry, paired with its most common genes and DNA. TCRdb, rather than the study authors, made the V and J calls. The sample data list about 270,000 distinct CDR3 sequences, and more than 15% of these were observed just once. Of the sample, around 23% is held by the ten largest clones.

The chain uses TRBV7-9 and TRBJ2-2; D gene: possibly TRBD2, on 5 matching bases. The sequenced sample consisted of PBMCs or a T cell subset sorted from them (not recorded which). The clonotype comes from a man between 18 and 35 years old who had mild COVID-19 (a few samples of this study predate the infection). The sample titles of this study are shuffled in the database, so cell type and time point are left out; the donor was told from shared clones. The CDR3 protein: CASRSEGGELFF. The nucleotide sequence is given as TGTGCCAGCAGGTCCGAGGGCGGGGAGCTGTTTTTT.